This passage covers 20 T cell receptor beta chains from one sample sequenced in a study of early T cells in non-severe SARS-CoV-2 infection. TCRdb itself ran the 5' RACE reads through MiXCR, one entry per CDR3 protein. In the table there are 53,000 or so distinct CDR3 sequences, around 12% of which are singletons. Sequencing was performed on whole blood, taken at baseline. The source is an adult who was a healthcare worker with PCR-confirmed SARS-CoV-2 infection or an uninfected control (not recorded which).

V and J are TRBV5-4 and TRBJ2-7; no definite D call. V was clipped by 7 bases and J by 2 bases, with 16 bases between them. Germline CDR1 SGHNT, CDR2 YYREEE (reference sequence). This CDR3 contains 14 residues. The CDR3 loop reads CASSVSFQAYEQYF. Written as DNA, the CDR3 is TGTGCCAGCTCCGTTTCGTTCCAAGCCTACGAGCAGTACTTC.

This clonotype was observed a handful of times. The chain recombines TRBV29-1 with TRBJ2-7; 14 bases match TRBD2. Trimming cost V 5 bases and J 0 bases; bases outside gene matches: 6. The V gene's germline CDR1 is SQVTM and CDR2 ANQGSEA. The CDR3 totals 16 residues. In DNA, the CDR3 is TGCAGCGTTAGGGGGACTAGCGGGAGTGTCTCCTACGAGCAGTACTTC. This codes for CSVRGTSGSVSYEQYF.

The chain has TRBV27 and TRBJ1-1; D may be TRBD1 (5 bases). Deletions cut 1 base from V and 4 bases from J, with 13 bases between. Germline V gene sequence: CDR1 MNHEY, CDR2 SMNVEV (reference sequence). This CDR3 has 15 residues. The CDR3: CASSLLGGSGTEAFF. For the CDR3, the DNA is TGTGCCAGCAGTTTATTGGGGGGTTCGGGCACTGAAGCTTTCTTT.

The CDR3, as DNA: TGTGCCAGCAGCTCGGGGACGGACCAGCCCCAGCATTTT. It is translated as CASSSGTDQPQHF. The V call is TRBV11-2, the J call TRBJ1-5, with D possibly TRBD1 on 5 matching bases. V dropped 4 bases and J dropped 7 bases, with 11 bases sitting between them. This CDR3 comprises 13 residues. Germline assignment: CDR1 SGHAT and CDR2 FQNNGV.

CDR3 nucleotide sequence: TGTGCCAGCAGCTTAGCGGGACTGGAGCAGTTCTTC. Residues: CASSLAGLEQFF. The chain employs TRBV7-6 and TRBJ2-1, with D perhaps matching TRBD2 (6 bases). Germline V gene data show CDR1 as SGHVS and CDR2 as FNYEAQ. The CDR3 is 12 residues long. V was trimmed by 0 bases and J by 10 bases, leaving 7 bases between them. The entire variable domain, with the rest obtained from reference TRBV7-6 and TRBJ2-1, is as follows: GAGVSQSPRYKVTKRGQDVALRCDPISGHVSLYWYRQALGQGPEFLTYFNYEAQQDKSGLPNDRFSAERPEGSISTLTIQRTEQRDSAMYRCASSLAGLEQFFGPGTRLTVL.

This clonotype was found a few times. The chain carries TRBV7-2 and TRBJ2-1, with D possibly TRBD2 on 5 matching bases. The CDR3 extends over 15 amino acids. Germline V lookup: CDR1 SGHTA, CDR2 FQGNSA. The V end lost 4 bases, the J end lost 1 base, and 11 bases lay between the germline ends. The CDR3 DNA reads TGTGCCAGCAGCTCGGTAGCGAGATCCTACAATGAGCAGTTCTTC. It yields the protein CASSSVARSYNEQFF.

V and J are TRBV7-2 and TRBJ2-7; 11 positions agree with TRBD2. Germline loops: CDR1 SGHTA, CDR2 FQGNSA. After removal of 4 bases from V and 4 bases from J, the junction contained 6 bases not matched to a gene. There are 15 residues in the CDR3. The CDR3 spells CASSSRGTSGYEQYF. The DNA of the CDR3 is TGTGCCAGCAGCTCCCGCGGGACTAGCGGTTACGAGCAGTACTTC.

The chain recombines TRBV5-6 with TRBJ2-4; D unclear. CDR3 length equals 16 residues. Trimming removed 4 bases from V and 0 bases from J, with 14 bases in between. The germline gives CDR1 SGHDT, CDR2 YYEEEE. The CDR3 is CASSLNDELAKNIQYF. The DNA for the CDR3 is TGTGCCAGCAGCCTGAATGACGAGCTAGCCAAAAACATTCAGTACTTC.

V and J are TRBV9 and TRBJ2-7, with TRBD2 identical over 13 bases. CDR3 size: 14 residues. Per the germline V gene, CDR1 is SGDLS and CDR2 is YYNGEE. V lost 4 bases to trimming and J lost 2 bases; unmatched junction nucleotides: 0. The CDR3 reads CASSTSGRAYEQYF. The CDR3 region has the DNA TGTGCCAGCAGCACTAGCGGGAGGGCCTACGAGCAGTACTTC.

The gene calls are TRBV7-2 and TRBJ2-7; the match to TRBD1 covers 9 bases. The V gene's germline CDR1 is SGHTA and CDR2 FQGNSA. The CDR3 is 14 amino acids. Trimming at V came to 4 bases and at J to 5 bases, leaving 6 bases not matched to a gene. Here the CDR3 DNA reads TGTGCCAGCAGCTCAAGGACAGGGGTGAACGAGCAGTACTTC. Translated, it gives CASSSRTGVNEQYF. The full variable domain, with the rest looked up from reference TRBV7-2 and TRBJ2-7, is GAGVSQSPSNKVTEKGKDVELRCDPISGHTALYWYRQSLGQGLEFLIYFQGNSAPDKSGLPSDRFSAERTGGSVSTLTIQRTQQEDSAVYLCASSSRTGVNEQYFGPGTRLTVT.

The chain joins TRBV25-1 to TRBJ2-7; no definite D call. The CDR3 is made up of 12 amino acids. Trimming took 3 bases from V and 2 from J, leaving 5 bases between them. Germline lookup yields CDR1 MGHDK and CDR2 SYGVNS. CDR3 region: CASSDLTYEQYF. The CDR3 bases are TGTGCCAGCAGTGATCTCACCTACGAGCAGTACTTC.

This clonotype was detected ten times or more. The J gene is TRBJ2-1, the V gene TRBV6-5; D gene uncertain. The V gene lost 2 bases and the J gene lost 0 bases, with 11 bases spanning the gap. This CDR3 region has 16 residues. In germline, CDR1 is MNHEY, CDR2 SVGAGI. The CDR3 DNA sequence: TGTGCCAGCAGTTACGGGTTTGTAGGCTCCTACAATGAGCAGTTCTTC. It yields the protein CASSYGFVGSYNEQFF.

This clonotype came up a few times. The chain combines TRBV19 with TRBJ2-7; D is perhaps TRBD1 (6 bases). The ends were cut back, 4 bases at V and 2 bases at J, with 15 bases in the middle. The CDR3 runs 15 residues. Germline V lookup: CDR1 LNHDA, CDR2 SQIVND (reference sequence). The DNA for the CDR3 is TGTGCCAGTAGTAGGGACAAGAACGCCCCCTACGAGCAGTACTTC. It is translated as CASSRDKNAPYEQYF. Using reference TRBV19 and TRBJ2-7 for the parts outside the CDR3, the full variable domain is DGGITQSPKYLFRKEGQNVTLSCEQNLNHDAMYWYRQDPGQGLRLIYYSQIVNDFQKGDIAEGYSVSREKKESFPLTVTSAQKNPTAFYLCASSRDKNAPYEQYFGPGTRLTVT.

This clonotype was seen many times. V and J are TRBV28 and TRBJ2-7, with a weak D call TRBD1 (5 bases). The V end was cut by 3 bases, the J end by 2 bases, with 11 bases between. This CDR3 comprises 14 residues. The V gene's germline CDR1 is MDHEN and CDR2 SYDVKM. The CDR3 DNA is TGTGCCAGCAGTTTCGGACAAACTACCTACGAGCAGTACTTC. Translated, it gives CASSFGQTTYEQYF.

The chain carries TRBV5-1 and TRBJ1-1; 10 nucleotides agree with TRBD1. The CDR3 runs 15 residues. V was pared by 4 bases and J by 4 bases, with 7 bases of the junction left unmatched. CDR1 SGHRS and CDR2 YFSETQ come from the germline V gene. The CDR3 reads CASSPGQGLGTEAFF. CDR3 sequence (DNA): TGCGCCAGCAGCCCGGGACAGGGGCTGGGCACTGAAGCTTTCTTT.

The chain is built from TRBV10-2 and TRBJ1-2; maybe TRBD1 (5 bases). There are 12 residues in the CDR3. V was shortened by 4 bases and J by 5 bases, with 8 bases between the two germline ends. Germline CDR1 is WSHSY and CDR2 is SAAADI. The CDR3 reads CASSGQTYGYTF. CDR3 in DNA: TGCGCCAGCAGTGGACAGACTTATGGCTACACCTTC.

This clonotype was observed a few times. This chain uses TRBV12-3 or TRBV12-4 with TRBJ1-2, with a possible D match to TRBD1 (5 bases). Trimming stripped 6 bases from V and 2 bases from J, with 16 bases between. This CDR3 comprises 15 residues. CDR3 nucleotide sequence: TGTGCCAGCAGGCGCAGGAGGGGTCCCAACTATGGCTACACCTTC. Protein sequence: CASRRRRGPNYGYTF.

The chain carries TRBV20-1 and TRBJ2-1, with TRBD2 matching 8 bases. V was pared by 2 bases and J by 4 bases, with 4 bases of the junction left unmatched. Looked up from germline, CDR1 is DFQATT and CDR2 is SNEGSKA (reference sequence). This CDR3 is 14 amino acids long. The chain's CDR3 is CSARWASGYNEQFF. CDR3 sequence (DNA): TGCAGTGCTAGATGGGCTAGCGGGTACAATGAGCAGTTCTTC.

This clonotype was observed many times. The CDR3 sequence is CASSSTGMVTEAFF. CDR3 DNA: TGTGCCAGCAGCTCGACAGGGATGGTAACTGAAGCTTTCTTT. This sequence joins TRBV7-8 and TRBJ1-1; 7 positions agree with TRBD1. After removal of 4 bases from V and 5 bases from J, the junction contained 7 bases not matched to a gene. CDR3 length: 14 residues. Germline lookup yields CDR1 SGHVS and CDR2 FQNEAQ.

This clonotype was recorded a few times. CDR3 nucleotide sequence: TGTGCCAGCAGTTCTCGTGGATACGAGCAGTACTTC. This gives the protein CASSSRGYEQYF. The V and J genes are TRBV27 and TRBJ2-7; D ambiguous. CDR1 and CDR2 from the germline V gene are MNHEY and SMNVEV (reference sequence). The CDR3 covers 12 residues. Trimming took 4 bases from V and 4 from J, leaving 8 bases between them.